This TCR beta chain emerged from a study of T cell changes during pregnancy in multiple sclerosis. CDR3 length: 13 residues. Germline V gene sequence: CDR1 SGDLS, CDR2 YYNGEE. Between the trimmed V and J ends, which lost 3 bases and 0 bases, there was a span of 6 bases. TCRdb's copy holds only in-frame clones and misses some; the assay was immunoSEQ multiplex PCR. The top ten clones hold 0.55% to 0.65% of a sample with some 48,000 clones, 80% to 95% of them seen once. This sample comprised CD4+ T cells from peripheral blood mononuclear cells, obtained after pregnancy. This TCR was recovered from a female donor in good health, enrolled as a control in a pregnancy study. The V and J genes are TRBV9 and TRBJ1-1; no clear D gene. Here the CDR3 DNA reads TGTGCCAGCAGCGGAGCTTTGAACACTGAAGCTTTCTTT. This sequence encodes CASSGALNTEAFF.